Listed here are 10 T cell receptor beta chains from one sample, sequenced in a study of CD8 T cells in Susac syndrome. An amount of RNA that ranged from 0.5 to 1 ug was reverse transcribed with random hexamers. Via MiXCR, TCRdb re-called the immunoSEQ multiplex PCR reads, giving one row per CDR3 protein. The sample holds under 85,000 distinct CDR3 sequences, 90% to 95% seen once. Specimen: CD8+ T cells from PBMCs. The receptors stem from a human donor with Susac syndrome.

The V gene is TRBV9, the J gene TRBJ2-5, with 9 bases fitting TRBD2. V was pared by 0 bases and J by 2 bases, with 8 bases of the junction left unmatched. The length of the CDR3 is 17 residues. From germline, CDR1 is SGDLS and CDR2 YYNGEE. The CDR3 reads CASSVGVAGDGQETQYF. The DNA for the CDR3 is TGTGCCAGCAGCGTAGGAGTAGCGGGAGATGGGCAAGAGACCCAGTACTTC.

The J gene is TRBJ2-2, the V gene TRBV6-1; 7 bases line up with TRBD2. The junction had 2 bases not matched to a gene; V was cut back by 7 bases and J by 3 bases. Per the germline V gene, CDR1 is MNHNS and CDR2 is SASEGT. This CDR3 comprises 13 residues. The CDR3 reads CASTRGDTGELFF. CDR3 sequence (DNA): TGTGCCAGCACTCGGGGGGACACCGGGGAGCTGTTTTTT.

J is TRBJ2-2 and V is TRBV9; no clear D. Germline CDR1 SGDLS, CDR2 YYNGEE. The CDR3 consists of 14 residues. Trimming took off 7 bases at V and 2 bases at J, with 12 bases between the two ends. The DNA for the CDR3 is TGTGCCAGCCAATCCGGGCCAAACACCGGGGAGCTGTTTTTT. This translates into CASQSGPNTGELFF.

The chain recombines TRBV4-1 with TRBJ2-2; the D gene is possibly TRBD1 (6 bases). The CDR3 loop spans 20 amino acids. Germline values: CDR1 MGHRA, CDR2 YSYEKL. V shed 0 bases and J shed 1 base, with 21 bases lying between them. CDR3 protein: CASSQEQGSTYDMNTGELFF. CDR3 DNA: TGCGCCAGCAGCCAAGAACAGGGTAGTACGTACGATATGAACACCGGGGAGCTGTTTTTT.

V gene TRBV6-5 combines with J gene TRBJ2-1; 11 nucleotides match TRBD1. The CDR3 contains 15 residues. Germline-derived CDR1 and CDR2 are MNHEY and SVGAGI. The V gene end was trimmed by 5 bases and the J gene end by 8 bases; junction bases not matched to a gene: 8. CDR3 residues: CASSIRDRGFDEQFF. DNA of the CDR3: TGTGCCAGCAGTATCCGGGACAGGGGGTTCGATGAGCAGTTCTTC.

This clonotype was seen a single time. This chain joins TRBV18 and TRBJ1-4; D is ambiguous. V was trimmed by 3 bases and J by 8 bases, leaving 13 bases between them. CDR3 length: 14 amino acids. The germline V gene encodes CDR1 KGHSH and CDR2 LQKENI. In DNA form, the CDR3 reads TGTGCCAGCTCACCTCCCTCGGTTGGAGAAAAACTGTTTTTT. As protein: CASSPPSVGEKLFF.

The chain employs TRBV29-1 and TRBJ2-1; D may be TRBD1 (5 bases). The germline V and J ends were trimmed by 4 bases and 0 bases, with 13 bases remaining between them. Germline V gives CDR1 SQVTM, CDR2 ANQGSEA. CDR3 length: 15 residues. CDR3 sequence: CSVVPGPSSYNEQFF. The CDR3, as DNA: TGCAGCGTTGTTCCAGGGCCCAGCTCCTACAATGAGCAGTTCTTC.

This chain links TRBV4-2 with TRBJ1-4; weak D call: TRBD1 (5 bases). This CDR3 region has 15 residues. V was cut by 4 bases and J by 8 bases, with 17 bases left in between. Germline V gene lookup returns CDR1 LGHNA and CDR2 YNFKEQ. The CDR3, as DNA: TGTGCCAGCAGCCTTGGGGCGGACCTGGGGGAAAAACTGTTTTTT. This codes for CASSLGADLGEKLFF.

The chain has TRBV7-2 and TRBJ1-3, with TRBD1 identical over 8 bases. Germline V gene lookup returns CDR1 SGHTA and CDR2 FQGNSA. The CDR3 spans 14 residues. The junction had 5 bases not matched to a gene; V was cut back by 2 bases and J by 8 bases. CDR3 protein: CASSLQGAGHTIYF. The DNA of the CDR3 is TGTGCCAGCAGCTTACAGGGGGCAGGGCACACCATATATTTT.

The chain joins TRBV24-1 to TRBJ2-3; D might be TRBD1 (5 bases). The CDR3 runs 13 residues. V dropped 7 bases and J dropped 3 bases, with 10 bases sitting between them. The V gene's germline CDR1 is KGHDR and CDR2 SFDVKD. The CDR3 region has the DNA TGTGCCACCAGGGACACGGTTACAGATACGCAGTATTTT. It encodes CATRDTVTDTQYF.